These 28 T cell receptor beta chains were all obtained from the same sample, sequenced in a study of tumor-infiltrating lymphocytes in oesophageal squamous cell carcinoma. TCRdb re-derived calls from the PCR reads in MiXCR, one entry per CDR3 protein. Of approximately 9,600 distinct CDR3 sequences detected, about 60% appear once; the ten largest clones hold about 33%. Source material: esophageal tumor tissue. All receptors come from a male donor with esophageal squamous cell carcinoma.

The chain combines TRBV7-2 with TRBJ2-7; no firm D call. This CDR3 has 14 amino acids. Germline-derived CDR1 and CDR2 are SGHTA and FQGNSA. Between the trimmed V and J ends, which lost 5 bases and 3 bases, there was a span of 14 bases. The CDR3 DNA follows: TGTGCCAGCAGCCGCGAACGCAACAACTACGAGCAGTACTTC. Its protein is CASSRERNNYEQYF. The full variable domain, in which reference TRBV7-2 and TRBJ2-7 provide the parts outside the CDR3, is GAGVSQSPSNKVTEKGKDVELRCDPISGHTALYWYRQSLGQGLEFLIYFQGNSAPDKSGLPSDRFSAERTGGSVSTLTIQRTQQEDSAVYLCASSRERNNYEQYFGPGTRLTVT.

This rearrangement joins TRBV7-2 to TRBJ2-1; 11 nucleotides agree with TRBD2. The assigned J gene may be wrong: the sequence end matches TRBJ2-5 better. In germline, CDR1 is SGHTA, CDR2 FQGNSA. The CDR3 length is 15 residues. The DNA for the CDR3 is TGTGCCAGCAGCTTAGTAGCGGGAGGGCAAGAGACCCAGTACTTC. It encodes CASSLVAGGQETQYF.

This clonotype was recorded many times. DNA of the CDR3: TGTGCCAGCAGTTTACAGGGGAGGAGCACAGATACGCAGTATTTT. The encoded protein is CASSLQGRSTDTQYF. The chain couples TRBV12-3 or TRBV12-4 to TRBJ2-3; D is tentatively TRBD1 or TRBD2 (6 bases each). The CDR3 contains 15 residues. V gave up 2 bases and J gave up 0 bases, with 9 bases separating them.

Concerning this clonotype: A much larger clone lies a single base off, so this may be a read error. V usage is TRBV5-6 and J usage is TRBJ2-1; the D gene could be TRBD1 or TRBD2 (6 bases each). Germline lookup yields CDR1 SGHDT and CDR2 YYEEEE. Trimming removed 4 bases at V and 10 bases at J, with 15 bases between. The CDR3 runs to 13 residues. CDR3 sequence reads: CASSPKGGYEQFF. In DNA, the CDR3 is TGTGCCAGCAGCCCGAAGGGGGGCTACGAGCAGTTCTTC.

V is TRBV7-2 and J is TRBJ1-5; D uncertain. Trimming removed 1 base at V and 2 bases at J, with 6 bases between. Germline lookup yields CDR1 SGHTA and CDR2 FQGNSA. The CDR3 loop spans 14 amino acids. The CDR3 reads CASSLVWGNQPQHF. CDR3 bases: TGTGCCAGCAGCTTAGTGTGGGGCAATCAGCCCCAGCATTTT.

The table lists this clonotype with many counts. The rearrangement links TRBV5-6 to TRBJ1-4; TRBD1 matches at 11 bases. The CDR3 is 14 amino acids. Germline loops: CDR1 SGHDT, CDR2 YYEEEE. V trimming: 5 bases; J trimming: 5 bases; junction bases outside the gene matches: 2. The DNA of the CDR3 is TGTGCCAGCAGGGACAGGGGGCGCAATGAAAAACTGTTTTTT. Its protein product is CASRDRGRNEKLFF.

The CDR3 DNA follows: TGTGCCAGCACCTCCGGGCCGGGGTTAAGGGAGACCCAGTACTTC. This gives the protein CASTSGPGLRETQYF. The chain joins TRBV12-3 or TRBV12-4 to TRBJ2-5, with a tentative D call TRBD2 (5 bases). V lost 7 bases and J lost 5, with 20 bases in between. The CDR3 sequence is 15 residues long.

The rearrangement joins TRBV7-4 to TRBJ2-1; D assignment may be TRBD1 or TRBD2 (5 bases each). The CDR3 spans 14 residues. The germline CDR1 and CDR2 sequences are SGHVT and SQSDAQ. V was shortened by 5 bases and J by 4 bases, with 12 bases between the two germline ends. CDR3: CASSARDGYNEQFF. In DNA form, the CDR3 reads TGTGCCAGCAGCGCCCGGGACGGGTACAATGAGCAGTTCTTC. The whole variable domain, filled in from reference TRBV7-4 and TRBJ2-1, reads GAGVSQSPRYKVAKRGRDVALRCDSISGHVTLYWYRQTLGQGSEVLTYSQSDAQRDKSGRPSGRFSAERPERSVSTLKIQRTEQGDSAVYLCASSARDGYNEQFFGPGTRLTVL.

This chain uses TRBV5-4 with TRBJ2-5; D perhaps matches TRBD2 (6 bases). Germline lookup yields CDR1 SGHNT and CDR2 YYREEE (reference sequence). CDR3 size: 15 residues. V was cut by 0 bases and J by 5 bases, with 14 bases left in between. CDR3 DNA sequence: TGTGCCAGCAGCTTGGAGCTCGGGGGAAGGGAGACCCAGTACTTC. It specifies CASSLELGGRETQYF.

The chain links TRBV7-9 to TRBJ2-7, with a possible D match to TRBD1 (6 bases). The CDR3 sequence is 15 residues long. Trimming removed 9 bases at V and 3 bases at J, with 21 bases between. CDR1 is SEHNR, CDR2 FQNEAQ, per germline (reference sequence). The CDR3 protein is CASTSETGANYEQYF. The CDR3 nucleotides read TGTGCCAGTACGTCTGAGACAGGTGCTAACTACGAGCAGTACTTC.

The chain joins TRBV7-6 to TRBJ2-3; the D is unclear. CDR1 and CDR2 (germline): SGHVS, FNYEAQ. CDR3 length equals 14 residues. The V gene lost 7 bases and the J gene lost 2 bases, with 13 bases spanning the gap. In DNA, the CDR3 is TGTGCCAGCAACCTACAGACCACCACAGATACGCAGTATTTT. Its protein is CASNLQTTTDTQYF.

This clonotype was counted a few times. The DNA of the CDR3 is TGTGCCAGCAGCCGCTCCGGGTCGGGGCTCGATACGCAGTATTTT. Protein: CASSRSGSGLDTQYF. This sequence joins TRBV7-9 and TRBJ2-3; D assignment may be TRBD1 or TRBD2 (5 bases each). Trimming stripped 5 bases from V and 6 bases from J, with 18 bases between. CDR3 length equals 15 residues. The germline CDR1 and CDR2 sequences are SEHNR and FQNEAQ (reference sequence).

Comments on this clonotype: This may be a read error: a much more frequent sequence differs by one nucleotide. The V call is TRBV5-3, the J call TRBJ2-1; the match to TRBD1 covers 9 bases. TRBV5-3 is filed as an ORF, its function uncertain. The trim removed 8 bases at V and 9 bases at J, leaving 9 bases unmatched. The CDR3 contains 13 residues. The CDR3 is CASRVTGGGEQFF. CDR3 in DNA: TGTGCCAGCAGAGTGACAGGGGGGGGTGAGCAGTTCTTC.

In this sample, this clonotype turned up once. The chain combines TRBV6-1 with TRBJ2-7, with 11 bases that match TRBD2. The last part of the DNA fits TRBJ2-1 better; the J call may be wrong. The CDR3 has 15 amino acids. Germline V gene lookup returns CDR1 MNHNS and CDR2 SASEGT. DNA for the CDR3: TGTGCCAGCAGTTGGGGACTAGCGGACTACAATGAGCAGTTCTTC. It is translated as CASSWGLADYNEQFF.

The chain joins TRBV28 to TRBJ2-1; D not resolved. The CDR3 extends over 16 amino acids. Germline CDR1 is MDHEN and CDR2 is SYDVKM. V lost 5 bases and J lost 13, with 27 bases in between. In nucleotides, the CDR3 is TGTGCCAGCAGTCCCTACCGGACCGAGTTACAAGAGACCCAGTTCTTC. It translates to CASSPYRTELQETQFF.

In this sample, this clonotype turned up a few times. The chain joins TRBV6-2 or TRBV6-3 to TRBJ2-4, with TRBD2 matching over 11 bases. The J call may be mistaken, given a closer DNA end match to TRBJ2-7. The CDR3 spans 16 residues. The V gene's germline CDR1 is MNHEY and CDR2 SVGEGT. CDR3 sequence (DNA): TGTGCCAGCACGGGGAGAATACTAGCGGGAGCTGGCGAGCAGTACTTC. Translated, it gives CASTGRILAGAGEQYF.

The J gene is TRBJ2-5, the V gene TRBV7-2; 8 nucleotides agree with TRBD1. The J call may be faulty, since TRBJ2-7 better matches the DNA end. Germline V CDR1 and CDR2: SGHTA, FQGNSA. This CDR3 spans 15 amino acids. The CDR3 region is CASSRTGGSSYEQYF. CDR3 bases: TGTGCCAGCAGCCGAACAGGGGGTTCCTCCTACGAGCAGTACTTC.

The V gene is TRBV5-1, the J gene TRBJ2-5; TRBD1 might be the D (6 bases). Trimming stripped 4 bases from V and 2 bases from J, with 15 bases between. The CDR3 sequence is 15 residues long. The germline V gene has CDR1 SGHRS and CDR2 YFSETQ. The CDR3: CASSPQRTAQETQYF. The CDR3 region has the DNA TGCGCCAGCAGCCCACAAAGGACAGCGCAAGAGACCCAGTACTTC.

V is TRBV7-3 and J is TRBJ1-2; tentatively, D is TRBD1 (6 bases). Germline V gene lookup returns CDR1 SGHTA and CDR2 FQGTGA. Trimming removed 4 bases from V and 4 bases from J, with 16 bases in between. The CDR3 contains 15 residues. CDR3 nucleotide sequence: TGTGCCAGCAGCTCTCAAGGGGGGCAAGTCTATGGCTACACCTTC. It specifies CASSSQGGQVYGYTF.

The sample holds one count of this clonotype. The rearrangement links TRBV7-2 to TRBJ2-1; D unresolved. The end of the DNA is better explained by TRBJ2-7, so the J call may be wrong. This CDR3 is 11 amino acids long. CDR1 is SGHTA and CDR2 is FQGNSA in the germline V gene. As DNA, the CDR3 is TGTGCCAGCAGCTCTCGACGCGAGCAGTACTTC. The encoded protein is CASSSRREQYF.

The gene calls are TRBV11-2 and TRBJ2-5; D remains ambiguous. V shed 3 bases and J shed 7 bases, with 21 bases lying between them. From germline, CDR1 is SGHAT and CDR2 FQNNGV. CDR3 length equals 16 residues. The CDR3 reads CASSFNPQVVLGTQYF. The CDR3, as DNA: TGTGCCAGCAGCTTCAACCCCCAGGTGGTATTGGGGACCCAGTACTTC.

This clonotype was recorded only once. The chain combines TRBV7-6 with TRBJ2-1, with 11 bases identical to TRBD2. The CDR3 runs to 16 residues. Germline CDR1 is SGHVS and CDR2 is FNYEAQ. The trim removed 1 base at V and 5 bases at J, leaving 4 bases unmatched. The CDR3: CASSLDLAGGHNEQFF. In DNA form, the CDR3 reads TGTGCCAGCAGCTTAGATCTAGCGGGAGGCCACAATGAGCAGTTCTTC.

Many counts were recorded for this clonotype. The gene calls are TRBV28 and TRBJ2-5; 8 nucleotides line up with TRBD2. Germline trimming cut 3 bases from V and 3 bases from J; bases unmatched to any gene: 12. CDR3 size: 17 residues. CDR1 is MDHEN, CDR2 SYDVKM, per germline. The CDR3 DNA sequence: TGTGCCAGCAGTTTGGTAGCGGGATCGCCAGGGAAAGAGACCCAGTACTTC. Translating it yields CASSLVAGSPGKETQYF.

The rearrangement links TRBV11-1 to TRBJ1-1; D not resolved. The CDR3 is 13 residues long. Germline V lookup: CDR1 SGHAT, CDR2 FQDESV (reference sequence). Trimming pared 2 bases from V and 4 bases from J, leaving 8 bases between. The CDR3 DNA reads TGTGCCAGCAGCTTACTAGAGATCACTGAAGCTTTCTTT. Amino acids: CASSLLEITEAFF.

The chain recombines TRBV7-2 with TRBJ2-3; D not resolved. Germline V gene lookup returns CDR1 SGHTA and CDR2 FQGNSA. This CDR3 has 13 amino acids. V dropped 4 bases and J dropped 0 bases, with 5 bases sitting between them. CDR3 nucleotide sequence: TGTGCCAGCAGCTGGTTTAGCACAGATACGCAGTATTTT. Translating it yields CASSWFSTDTQYF.

This rearrangement joins TRBV6-8 to TRBJ2-1, with 8 bases identical to TRBD2. Gene TRBJ2-7 matches the end of the DNA better, so the J call may be wrong. Germline lookup yields CDR1 MNHGY and CDR2 SAAAGT. The CDR3 has 17 residues. The DNA for the CDR3 is TGTGCCAGCAGTTACCGACTGCCGCGGGGGGACTCCTACGAGCAGTACTTC. Its protein product is CASSYRLPRGDSYEQYF.

This clonotype was detected ten times or more. The chain carries TRBV5-4 and TRBJ2-7; 11 nucleotides align to TRBD2. Per the germline V gene, CDR1 is SGHNT and CDR2 is YYREEE (reference sequence). Losses at the gene ends were 3 bases for V and 4 bases for J; bases not matched to a gene: 6. The CDR3 consists of 15 residues. CDR3 region: CASSSHSGRGYEQYF. For the CDR3, the DNA is TGTGCCAGCAGCTCACATAGCGGGAGGGGGTACGAGCAGTACTTC.

The gene calls are TRBV7-2 and TRBJ2-3, with 7 nucleotides matching TRBD1. CDR3 size: 16 residues. Trimming took 5 bases from V and 6 from J; bases not matched to a gene: 14. The germline V gene has CDR1 SGHTA and CDR2 FQGNSA. The CDR3 DNA sequence: TGTGCCAGCAGCCTTTTTAGGACAGGTTCTGTGGATACGCAGTATTTT. This sequence encodes CASSLFRTGSVDTQYF. The full variable domain, completed using reference TRBV7-2 and TRBJ2-3, is GAGVSQSPSNKVTEKGKDVELRCDPISGHTALYWYRQSLGQGLEFLIYFQGNSAPDKSGLPSDRFSAERTGGSVSTLTIQRTQQEDSAVYLCASSLFRTGSVDTQYFGPGTRLTVL.